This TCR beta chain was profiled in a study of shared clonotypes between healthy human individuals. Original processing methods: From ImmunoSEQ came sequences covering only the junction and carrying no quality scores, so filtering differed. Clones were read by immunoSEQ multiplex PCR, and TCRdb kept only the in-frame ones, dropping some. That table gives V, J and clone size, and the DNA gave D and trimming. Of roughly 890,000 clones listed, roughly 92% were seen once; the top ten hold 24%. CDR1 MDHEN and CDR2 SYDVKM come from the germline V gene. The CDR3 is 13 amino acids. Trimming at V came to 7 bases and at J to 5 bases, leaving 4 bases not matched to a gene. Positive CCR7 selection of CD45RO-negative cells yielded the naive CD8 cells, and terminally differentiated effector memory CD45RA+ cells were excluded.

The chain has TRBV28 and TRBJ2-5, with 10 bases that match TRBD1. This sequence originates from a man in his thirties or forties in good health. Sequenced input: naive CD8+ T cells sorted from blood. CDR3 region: CASTGQGDETQYF. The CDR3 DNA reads TGTGCCAGCACTGGACAGGGGGACGAGACCCAGTACTTC.